The clone carrying this TCR beta chain was found many times. Two separate time points each saw a draw of 5.5 to 7 milliliters of peripheral blood. The data were obtained in a study of prognosis after radiotherapy for stage I lung cancer. Amplification of TCR beta CDR3 from genomic DNA used two-round multiplex PCR. Primers targeting each individual TRBV and TRBJ gene were applied in first-round PCR. MiXCR, applied by TCRdb to the multiplex PCR reads, yields one record per CDR3 protein. This table has about 21,000 distinct CDR3 sequences, approximately 39% appearing once. Looked up from germline, CDR1 is SGHTA and CDR2 is FQGNSA. Trimming removed 0 bases from V and 0 bases from J, with 11 bases in between. This CDR3 contains 16 residues.

This material consisted of PBMCs, taken before or after stereotactic body radiation therapy (not recorded which). The chain employs TRBV7-2 and TRBJ1-1, with D tentatively TRBD1 (5 bases). The TCR sequence derives from a donor at least 50 years old with non-small cell lung cancer. CDR3 DNA sequence: TGTGCCAGCAGCTTAGCGGTGGGGCGGATGAACACTGAAGCTTTCTTT. Protein sequence: CASSLAVGRMNTEAFF.